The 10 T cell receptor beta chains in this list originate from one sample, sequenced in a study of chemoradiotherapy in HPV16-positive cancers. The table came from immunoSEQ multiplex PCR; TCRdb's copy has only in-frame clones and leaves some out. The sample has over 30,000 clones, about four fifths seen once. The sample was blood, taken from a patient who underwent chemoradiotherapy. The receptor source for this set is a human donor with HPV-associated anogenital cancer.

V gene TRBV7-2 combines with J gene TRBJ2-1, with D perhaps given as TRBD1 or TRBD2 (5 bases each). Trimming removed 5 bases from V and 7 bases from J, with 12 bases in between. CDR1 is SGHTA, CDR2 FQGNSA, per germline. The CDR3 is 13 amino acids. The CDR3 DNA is TGTGCCAGCAGCCCCGGGGCAGGTAATGAGCAGTTCTTC. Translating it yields CASSPGAGNEQFF.

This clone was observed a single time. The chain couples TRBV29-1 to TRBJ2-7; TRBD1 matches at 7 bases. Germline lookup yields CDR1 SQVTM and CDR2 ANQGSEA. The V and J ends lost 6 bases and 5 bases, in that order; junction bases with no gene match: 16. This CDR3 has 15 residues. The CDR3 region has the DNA TGCAGCGTAGAGGGGTATGGGCAGGGGGAGAACGAGCAGTACTTC. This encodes CSVEGYGQGENEQYF.

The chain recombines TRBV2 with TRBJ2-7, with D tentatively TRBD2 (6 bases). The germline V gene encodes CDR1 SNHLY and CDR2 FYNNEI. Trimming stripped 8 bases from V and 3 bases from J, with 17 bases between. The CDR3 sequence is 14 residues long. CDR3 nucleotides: TGTGCCAGCCGGGGGACGGTCCTTGGCTACGAGCAGTACTTC. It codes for CASRGTVLGYEQYF.

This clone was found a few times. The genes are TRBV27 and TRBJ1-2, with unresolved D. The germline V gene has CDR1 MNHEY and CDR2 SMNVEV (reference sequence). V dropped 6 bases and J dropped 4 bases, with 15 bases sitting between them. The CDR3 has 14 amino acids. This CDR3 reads CASRRLGVPYGYTF. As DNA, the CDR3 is TGTGCCAGCAGACGCCTAGGCGTACCCTATGGCTACACCTTC.

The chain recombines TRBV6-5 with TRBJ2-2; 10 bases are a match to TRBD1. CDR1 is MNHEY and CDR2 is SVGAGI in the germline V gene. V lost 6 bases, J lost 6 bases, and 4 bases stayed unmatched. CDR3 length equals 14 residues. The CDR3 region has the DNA TGTGCCAGCAGGGCGGGACAGGGGTCCGGGGAGCTGTTTTTT. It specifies CASRAGQGSGELFF.

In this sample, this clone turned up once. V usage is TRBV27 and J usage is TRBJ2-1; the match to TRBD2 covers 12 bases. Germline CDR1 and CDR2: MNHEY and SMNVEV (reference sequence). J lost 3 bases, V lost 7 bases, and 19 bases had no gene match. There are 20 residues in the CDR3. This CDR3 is CASTSLTGTSGSRRYNEQFF. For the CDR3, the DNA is TGTGCCAGCACCTCCCTCACCGGGACTAGCGGGTCCCGGCGCTACAATGAGCAGTTCTTC.

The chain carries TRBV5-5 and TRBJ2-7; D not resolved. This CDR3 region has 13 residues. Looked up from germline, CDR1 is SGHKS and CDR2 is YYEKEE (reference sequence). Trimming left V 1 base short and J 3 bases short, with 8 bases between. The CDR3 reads CASSLPEGYEQYF. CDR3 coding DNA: TGTGCCAGCAGCTTGCCTGAAGGCTACGAGCAGTACTTC.

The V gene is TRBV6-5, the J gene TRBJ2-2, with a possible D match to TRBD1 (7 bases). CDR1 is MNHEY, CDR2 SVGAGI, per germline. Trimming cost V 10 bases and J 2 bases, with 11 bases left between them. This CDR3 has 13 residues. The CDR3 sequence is CATGGFNTGELFF. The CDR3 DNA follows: TGTGCCACAGGGGGGTTTAACACCGGGGAGCTGTTTTTT.

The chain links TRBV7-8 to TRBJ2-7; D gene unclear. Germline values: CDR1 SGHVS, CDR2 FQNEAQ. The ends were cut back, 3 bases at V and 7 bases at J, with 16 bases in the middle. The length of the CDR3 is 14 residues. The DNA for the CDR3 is TGTGCCAGCAGCTTGTCCACCAGTATAATGGAGCAGTACTTC. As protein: CASSLSTSIMEQYF. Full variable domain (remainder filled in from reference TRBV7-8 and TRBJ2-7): GAGVSQSPRYKVAKRGQDVALRCDPISGHVSLFWYQQALGQGPEFLTYFQNEAQLDKSGLPSDRFFAERPEGSVSTLKIQRTQQEDSAVYLCASSLSTSIMEQYFGPGTRLTVT.

CDR3 bases: TGTGCCAGCAGCTTCAACCAGGGATCCGAGCAGTACTTC. Translating it yields CASSFNQGSEQYF. This sequence joins TRBV11-3 and TRBJ2-7; D may be TRBD1 (5 bases). The CDR3 is 13 amino acids. Trimming took off 3 bases at V and 6 bases at J, with 12 bases between the two ends. The V gene's germline CDR1 is SGHNT and CDR2 YENEEA. Variable domain in full (rest from reference TRBV11-3 and TRBJ2-7): EAGVVQSPRYKIIEKKQPVAFWCNPISGHNTLYWYLQNLGQGPELLIRYENEEAVDDSQLPKDRFSAERLKGVDSTLKIQPAELGDSAVYLCASSFNQGSEQYFGPGTRLTVT.